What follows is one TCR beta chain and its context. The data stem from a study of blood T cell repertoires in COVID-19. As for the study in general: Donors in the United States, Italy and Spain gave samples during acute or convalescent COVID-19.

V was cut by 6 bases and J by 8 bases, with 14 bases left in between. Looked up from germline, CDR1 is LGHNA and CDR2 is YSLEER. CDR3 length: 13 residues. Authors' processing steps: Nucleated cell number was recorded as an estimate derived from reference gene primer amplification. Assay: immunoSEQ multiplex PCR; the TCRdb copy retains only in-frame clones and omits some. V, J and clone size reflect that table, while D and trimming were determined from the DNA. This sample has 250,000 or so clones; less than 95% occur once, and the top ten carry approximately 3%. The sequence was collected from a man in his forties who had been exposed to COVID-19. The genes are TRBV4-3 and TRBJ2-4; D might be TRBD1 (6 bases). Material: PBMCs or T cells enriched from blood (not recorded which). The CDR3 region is CASRGRGSHIQYF. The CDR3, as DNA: TGCGCCAGCAGAGGCAGGGGTTCACACATTCAGTACTTC.